This TCR beta chain originates from a study of blood T cells in healthy people across ages. The donors, all healthy, were Caucasians living in Russia, aged roughly 6 to 100. Trimming removed 7 bases from V and 3 bases from J, with 13 bases in between. CDR3 length equals 15 residues. Germline-derived CDR1 and CDR2 are MNHEY and SMNVEV (reference sequence). Together with a sample-barcoded 5' primer, a J-beta primer mix was included in a second PCR lasting about 6 to 11 cycles. The authors tagged each cDNA molecule using a template-switch adaptor with 12 random nucleotides. TCRdb re-called the 5' RACE reads with MiXCR, one entry per CDR3 protein. In the table there are around 650,000 distinct CDR3 sequences, about 30% of which are singletons.

The sample comprised blood. The rearrangement uses TRBV27 and TRBJ1-6, with D possibly TRBD1 on 5 matching bases. The receptor was isolated from a woman of 80 years or more in good health. The CDR3 loop reads CASTTGSFYNSPLHF. Here the CDR3 DNA reads TGTGCCAGCACAACAGGATCCTTCTATAATTCACCCCTCCACTTT.